These 13 T cell receptor beta chains were all obtained from the same sample, sequenced in a study of shared clonotypes between healthy human individuals. Sequenced by immunoSEQ multiplex PCR; TCRdb stores in-frame clones only, minus some. The sample comprises millions of clones, 95% of which are singletons, and 0.13% rests with the top ten. The sample consisted of naive CD4+ T cells sorted from blood. Subset defined: CD45RA+ positively selected. These receptors were collected from a man younger than 35 in good health.

The chain links TRBV30 to TRBJ1-1; TRBD1 might be the D (6 bases). The CDR3 loop spans 15 amino acids. Germline CDR1 GTSNPN, CDR2 SVGIG (reference sequence). The V end was cut by 0 bases, the J end by 1 base, with 12 bases between. The CDR3 nucleotides read TGTGCCTGGAGTGTACATAAGGGACAGAACACTGAAGCTTTCTTT. This sequence encodes CAWSVHKGQNTEAFF.

The rearrangement links TRBV25-1 to TRBJ2-7; either TRBD1 or TRBD2 may fit D (6 bases each). The CDR3 is 15 amino acids. Germline-derived CDR1 and CDR2 are MGHDK and SYGVNS. The ends were cut back, 1 base at V and 0 bases at J, with 10 bases in the middle. The CDR3 nucleotides read TGTGCCAGCAGTGAATTAGGGGGGAGCTCCTACGAGCAGTACTTC. Translated, it gives CASSELGGSSYEQYF.

As regards this clone: Other DNA sequences in this sample translate to the same CDR3. The chain uses TRBV6-5 and TRBJ2-3; 8 bases align to TRBD2. Trimming at V came to 6 bases and at J to 3 bases, leaving 8 bases not matched to a gene. The CDR3 consists of 15 residues. CDR1 is MNHEY, CDR2 SVGAGI, per germline. The CDR3 loop reads CASRRTSGRTDTQYF. Written as DNA, the CDR3 is TGTGCCAGCAGAAGGACCAGCGGGAGAACAGATACGCAGTATTTT.

This chain connects TRBV27 to TRBJ2-1; TRBD2 matches 11 bases. The ends lost 8 bases at V and 6 bases at J; junction bases unmatched: 6. Per the germline V gene, CDR1 is MNHEY and CDR2 is SMNVEV (reference sequence). This CDR3 contains 14 residues. This CDR3 is CASGLAGGFNEQFF. The CDR3 nucleotides are TGTGCCAGCGGGCTAGCGGGGGGTTTCAATGAGCAGTTCTTC.

This chain connects TRBV2 to TRBJ2-1, with 7 bases aligning to TRBD1. This CDR3 has 14 amino acids. Germline V gives CDR1 SNHLY, CDR2 FYNNEI. Losses at the gene ends were 5 bases for V and 8 bases for J; bases not matched to a gene: 9. The CDR3 DNA follows: TGTGCCAGCAGTCTGACGCCTGGACAGGATGAGCAGTTCTTC. Translation gives CASSLTPGQDEQFF.

The genes are TRBV5-1 and TRBJ2-3, with D possibly matching TRBD1 (5 bases). CDR1 and CDR2 (germline): SGHRS, YFSETQ. The germline V and J ends were trimmed by 0 bases and 4 bases, with 12 bases remaining between them. The CDR3 covers 15 residues. This CDR3 is CASSLGGSRADTQYF. The DNA for the CDR3 is TGCGCCAGCAGCTTGGGGGGCAGTAGGGCAGATACGCAGTATTTT.

The V and J genes are TRBV25-1 and TRBJ2-1, with 7 bases matching TRBD2. The J segment lost 6 bases and the V segment lost 6 bases, leaving 11 bases of the junction unmatched. This CDR3 is built from 15 residues. Germline lookup yields CDR1 MGHDK and CDR2 SYGVNS. As DNA, the CDR3 is TGTGCCAGCAGACTACATTGGGACTACCTCAATGAGCAGTTCTTC. Protein: CASRLHWDYLNEQFF. Looking up the rest from reference TRBV25-1 and TRBJ2-1 gives the full variable domain: EADIYQTPRYLVIGTGKKITLECSQTMGHDKMYWYQQDPGMELHLIHYSYGVNSTEKGDLSSESTVSRIRTEHFPLTLESARPSHTSQYLCASRLHWDYLNEQFFGPGTRLTVL.

The genes are TRBV2 and TRBJ2-2, with D tentatively TRBD2 (5 bases). The CDR3 consists of 13 residues. The germline V gene has CDR1 SNHLY and CDR2 FYNNEI. Trimming shortened V by 8 bases and J by 8 bases, and 15 bases separated the two germline ends. In DNA, the CDR3 is TGTGCCAGCCTCGTAACTACGGGGGGGGAGCTGTTTTTT. Encoded protein: CASLVTTGGELFF.

The chain is built from TRBV6-5 and TRBJ1-4, with TRBD1 matching over 7 bases. The CDR3 is 15 residues long. After removal of 2 bases from V and 6 bases from J, the junction contained 6 bases not matched to a gene. CDR1 and CDR2 from the germline V gene are MNHEY and SVGAGI. The CDR3 spells CASSYQTGEDEKLFF. The DNA of the CDR3 is TGTGCCAGCAGTTACCAAACAGGGGAGGATGAAAAACTGTTTTTT.

The rearrangement links TRBV6-5 to TRBJ2-7; D remains ambiguous. Trimming cost V 0 bases and J 2 bases, with 8 bases left between them. CDR3 length: 14 amino acids. The germline V gene encodes CDR1 MNHEY and CDR2 SVGAGI. CDR3 DNA: TGTGCCAGCAGTTACTCGAATTCACCCTACGAGCAGTACTTC. Translating it yields CASSYSNSPYEQYF.

The CDR3 DNA follows: TGTGCCAGCAGCGAGGTACTAGCGAGAGACAATGAGCAGTTCTTC. Protein product: CASSEVLARDNEQFF. V usage is TRBV7-9 and J usage is TRBJ2-1, with TRBD2 identical over 7 bases. The trim removed 5 bases at V and 5 bases at J, leaving 9 bases unmatched. This CDR3 contains 15 residues. Looked up from germline, CDR1 is SEHNR and CDR2 is FQNEAQ (reference sequence).

This clone was detected once. The chain recombines TRBV10-3 with TRBJ2-7; 7 bases fit TRBD1. Germline assignment: CDR1 ENHRY and CDR2 SYGVKD. This CDR3 contains 15 residues. Trimming at V came to 10 bases and at J to 4 bases, leaving 16 bases not matched to a gene. CDR3 residues: CAKSDNRGMGYEQYF. The CDR3, as DNA: TGTGCCAAATCGGACAACAGGGGTATGGGGTACGAGCAGTACTTC.

J is TRBJ2-2 and V is TRBV7-9; 8 positions agree with TRBD2. This CDR3 comprises 15 residues. The ends lost 5 bases at V and 5 bases at J; junction bases unmatched: 7. The V gene's germline CDR1 is SEHNR and CDR2 FQNEAQ (reference sequence). In DNA, the CDR3 is TGTGCCAGCAGCGAGCGACTAGCGCTGACCGGGGAGCTGTTTTTT. Translating gives CASSERLALTGELFF.